The 27 T cell receptor beta chains below come from one sample, sequenced in a study of blood T cell repertoires in COVID-19. Using immunoSEQ multiplex PCR, the repertoire was profiled, and TCRdb retains in-frame clones only, with some absent. The sample consists of about 130,000 clones, more than 80% of them appearing once. Sequencing input: PBMCs or T cells enriched from blood (not recorded which). These receptors all stem from a man in his forties or fifties who had recovered from COVID-19.

V gene TRBV5-1 combines with J gene TRBJ2-5; D gene ambiguous. Looked up from germline, CDR1 is SGHRS and CDR2 is YFSETQ. Trimming removed 1 base at V and 5 bases at J, with 6 bases between. The CDR3 is 12 residues long. Here the CDR3 DNA reads TGCGCCAGCAGCTTGCTAGGCGAGACCCAGTACTTC. Translation gives CASSLLGETQYF.

V usage is TRBV6-5 and J usage is TRBJ2-7; 13 bases match TRBD2. CDR3 length equals 16 residues. J gave up 3 bases and V 4 bases, and 6 bases lay outside the gene matches. From germline, CDR1 is MNHEY and CDR2 SVGAGI. CDR3 amino acids: CASSSRLAGGVYEQYF. The CDR3 nucleotides read TGTGCCAGCAGTTCCCGACTAGCGGGAGGAGTCTACGAGCAGTACTTC.

This CDR3 is CSVEDSTGGFEKLFF. The CDR3 DNA sequence: TGCAGCGTTGAAGATTCGACAGGGGGCTTTGAAAAACTGTTTTTT. This chain links TRBV29-1 with TRBJ1-4, with TRBD1 matching 10 bases. Germline V lookup: CDR1 SQVTM, CDR2 ANQGSEA. The CDR3 contains 15 residues. The trim removed 0 bases at V and 7 bases at J, leaving 5 bases unmatched.

The V call is TRBV4-3, the J call TRBJ1-2; possible D gene TRBD1, 5 bases. Germline CDR1 is LGHNA and CDR2 is YSLEER. V gave up 0 bases and J gave up 4 bases, with 12 bases separating them. The CDR3 has 15 amino acids. The CDR3 protein is CASSQDRGRAYGYTF. In DNA, the CDR3 is TGCGCCAGCAGCCAAGATAGGGGTAGGGCCTATGGCTACACCTTC.

This chain connects TRBV4-1 to TRBJ2-5; TRBD1 agrees at 7 bases. CDR3 length: 15 residues. Germline CDR1 reads MGHRA; CDR2 reads YSYEKL. Trimming removed 3 bases from V and 4 bases from J; junction bases left unmatched: 8. CDR3 sequence: CASSHETGWGETQYF. As DNA, the CDR3 is TGCGCCAGCAGCCATGAGACAGGGTGGGGAGAGACCCAGTACTTC.

The chain couples TRBV2 to TRBJ2-1; 11 nucleotides agree with TRBD2. From germline, CDR1 is SNHLY and CDR2 FYNNEI. V trimming: 8 bases; J trimming: 6 bases; junction bases outside the gene matches: 6. The CDR3 is made up of 14 amino acids. CDR3: CASQPSGRINEQFF. In DNA, the CDR3 is TGTGCCAGCCAACCTAGCGGGAGGATCAATGAGCAGTTCTTC.

J is TRBJ1-6 and V is TRBV6-1; TRBD1 matches at 9 bases. CDR3 length: 17 amino acids. With 4 bases clipped from V and 6 bases from J, the junction kept 10 bases outside the gene matches. Looked up from germline, CDR1 is MNHNS and CDR2 is SASEGT. CDR3 residues: CASSARTGEVFNSPLHF. In nucleotides, the CDR3 is TGTGCCAGCAGTGCCCGGACAGGGGAAGTTTTTAATTCACCCCTCCACTTT.

The V and J genes are TRBV19 and TRBJ2-1; TRBD2 is a possible D gene (6 bases). The CDR3 has 15 residues. Germline loops: CDR1 LNHDA, CDR2 SQIVND (reference sequence). V lost 7 bases and J 1 base, leaving 14 bases between the germline ends. The CDR3 region is CASTPTGVSYNEQFF. CDR3 sequence (DNA): TGTGCCAGTACCCCGACGGGGGTATCCTACAATGAGCAGTTCTTC. Based on the CDR3 plus reference TRBV19 and TRBJ2-1, the full variable domain is DGGITQSPKYLFRKEGQNVTLSCEQNLNHDAMYWYRQDPGQGLRLIYYSQIVNDFQKGDIAEGYSVSREKKESFPLTVTSAQKNPTAFYLCASTPTGVSYNEQFFGPGTRLTVL.

This CDR3 reads CASSRTGSQAFF. CDR3 in DNA: TGTGCCAGTAGTAGGACAGGTTCGCAAGCTTTCTTT. The rearrangement joins TRBV19 to TRBJ1-1; 7 nucleotides agree with TRBD1. CDR1 is LNHDA and CDR2 is SQIVND in the germline V gene (reference sequence). The V gene end was trimmed by 4 bases and the J gene end by 9 bases; junction bases not matched to a gene: 5. The CDR3 runs 12 residues.

This sequence joins TRBV7-3 and TRBJ2-1; 13 positions agree with TRBD2. CDR3 size: 16 residues. CDR1 and CDR2 (germline): SGHTA, FQGTGA. The trim removed 4 bases at V and 5 bases at J, leaving 5 bases unmatched. The CDR3 protein is CASSSTSGGVHNEQFF. CDR3 DNA sequence: TGTGCCAGCAGCTCCACTAGCGGGGGGGTACACAATGAGCAGTTCTTC.

This clone was seen once. The rearrangement joins TRBV3-1 (or the pseudogene TRBV3-2) to TRBJ1-6; 9 bases map to TRBD1. The trim removed 4 bases at V and 9 bases at J, leaving 7 bases unmatched. Germline V gives CDR1 LGHDT, CDR2 YNNKEL (reference sequence). The CDR3 spans 15 residues. The CDR3 protein is CASSLQGASSSPLHF. The CDR3 coding sequence is TGTGCCAGCAGCCTACAGGGGGCCTCATCTTCACCCCTCCACTTT.

The rearrangement uses TRBV6-2 or TRBV6-3 and TRBJ1-2; 10 positions agree with TRBD1. CDR3 size: 18 residues. Germline V gene lookup returns CDR1 MNHEY and CDR2 SVGEGT. J was trimmed by 0 bases and V by 4 bases; bases with no gene match: 11. The CDR3 here is CASSWTGQGGKANYGYTF. CDR3 bases: TGTGCCAGCAGTTGGACCGGACAGGGGGGGAAAGCTAACTATGGCTACACCTTC.

In DNA form, the CDR3 reads TGCGCCAGCAGCCAAGAAATGGGGGGAGGTATGGCCTATGGCTACACCTTC. This sequence encodes CASSQEMGGGMAYGYTF. The genes are TRBV4-3 and TRBJ1-2; D is possibly TRBD1 (5 bases). V was cut by 0 bases and J by 4 bases, with 18 bases left in between. This CDR3 region has 17 residues. Germline V gene lookup returns CDR1 LGHNA and CDR2 YSLEER.

CDR3 in amino acids: CASSRQDYGYTF. The CDR3 coding sequence is TGTGCCAGTAGTAGGCAGGACTATGGCTACACCTTC. The V gene is TRBV19, the J gene TRBJ1-2; D unclear. This CDR3 spans 12 amino acids. CDR1 LNHDA and CDR2 SQIVND come from the germline V gene (reference sequence). Trimming shortened V by 4 bases and J by 3 bases, and 6 bases separated the two germline ends.

The V gene is TRBV11-2, the J gene TRBJ2-3; D may be TRBD1 (6 bases). Germline-derived CDR1 and CDR2 are SGHAT and FQNNGV. The V end lost 6 bases, the J end lost 1 base, and 11 bases lay between the germline ends. The CDR3 length is 14 residues. The CDR3 region is CASRLRTGTDTQYF. CDR3 coding DNA: TGTGCCAGCAGACTAAGGACAGGCACAGATACGCAGTATTTT.

This clone is a singleton in its sample. The chain is built from TRBV7-3 and TRBJ1-6; D might be TRBD1 (6 bases). CDR3 size: 14 residues. V gave up 6 bases and J gave up 9 bases, with 15 bases separating them. Per the germline V gene, CDR1 is SGHTA and CDR2 is FQGTGA. The CDR3 DNA is TGTGCCAGCAGTCAAACAGGGTTGAGTTCACCCCTCCACTTT. It translates to CASSQTGLSSPLHF.

This clone was seen more than once but under ten times. The gene calls are TRBV6-2 or TRBV6-3 and TRBJ1-5, with 10 bases lining up with TRBD1. Looked up from germline, CDR1 is MNHEY and CDR2 is SVGEGT. J gave up 3 bases and V 5 bases, and 7 bases lay outside the gene matches. The CDR3 extends over 16 amino acids. The CDR3 protein is CASSTPGQGFNQPQHF. The CDR3 DNA is TGTGCCAGCAGTACGCCGGGACAGGGGTTCAATCAGCCCCAGCATTTT.

The chain employs TRBV7-9 and TRBJ2-3, with 9 bases lining up with TRBD1. This CDR3 is built from 14 residues. Germline CDR1 SEHNR, CDR2 FQNEAQ (reference sequence). The V segment lost 5 bases and the J segment 5 bases; nucleotides outside the gene matches: 5. The CDR3 region has the DNA TGTGCCAGCAGCCGGGACAGGGCGGAAGATACGCAGTATTTT. Its protein is CASSRDRAEDTQYF.

In its sample, this clone was seen once. The chain uses TRBV4-3 and TRBJ1-2, with a possible D match to TRBD1 (5 bases). Trimming took off 1 base at V and 5 bases at J, with 11 bases between the two ends. Germline lookup yields CDR1 LGHNA and CDR2 YSLEER. The length of the CDR3 is 14 residues. Written as DNA, the CDR3 is TGCGCCAGCAGCCAAGGAGGCAGGGATTATGGCTACACCTTC. It encodes CASSQGGRDYGYTF.

The chain joins TRBV7-3 to TRBJ1-6, with D possibly being TRBD1 (6 bases). V lost 2 bases to trimming and J lost 7 bases, with 9 bases between them. Germline-derived CDR1 and CDR2 are SGHTA and FQGTGA. The length of the CDR3 is 14 residues. CDR3 region: CASSLQGWNSPLHF. The CDR3 coding sequence is TGTGCCAGCAGCTTACAGGGGTGGAATTCACCCCTCCACTTT.

The chain is built from TRBV4-3 and TRBJ2-2; the D gene is possibly TRBD2 (6 bases). The CDR3 length is 16 residues. Trimming took 5 bases from V and 3 from J, leaving 16 bases between them. The V gene's germline CDR1 is LGHNA and CDR2 YSLEER. The CDR3 DNA reads TGCGCCAGCAGCAAGAGGGAGGTCGGAGACACCGGGGAGCTGTTTTTT. Residues: CASSKREVGDTGELFF.

CDR3 in DNA: TGTGCCAGCAGTTACTCGAGATTAGAAGTAACCCAGTACTTC. It specifies CASSYSRLEVTQYF. The chain employs TRBV6-2 or TRBV6-3 and TRBJ2-5; no firm D call. V lost 0 bases to trimming and J lost 8 bases, with 13 bases between them. Germline V gives CDR1 MNHEY, CDR2 SVGEGT. The CDR3 is 14 residues long.

The genes are TRBV7-2 and TRBJ2-3; the D gene is possibly TRBD2 (7 bases). The CDR3 has 15 residues. Germline CDR1 is SGHTA and CDR2 is FQGNSA. Between the trimmed V and J ends, which lost 6 bases and 4 bases, there was a span of 17 bases. CDR3 in DNA: TGTGCCAGCAGAGTGGGAGGGGGTCGCGCAGATACGCAGTATTTT. This codes for CASRVGGGRADTQYF.

The rearrangement links TRBV4-3 to TRBJ1-3, with 7 positions matching TRBD1. The CDR3 runs to 18 residues. CDR1 and CDR2 from the germline V gene are LGHNA and YSLEER. V lost 3 bases to trimming and J lost 3 bases; unmatched junction nucleotides: 14. For the CDR3, the DNA is TGCGCCAGCAGCCAGTCGCTCCACAGGGGCATTTATGGAAACACCATATATTTT. This gives the protein CASSQSLHRGIYGNTIYF.

The V gene is TRBV7-9, the J gene TRBJ2-5; perhaps TRBD1 as D (6 bases). Trimming took off 0 bases at V and 3 bases at J, with 11 bases between the two ends. The CDR3 has 15 amino acids. Germline lookup yields CDR1 SEHNR and CDR2 FQNEAQ (reference sequence). This CDR3 reads CASSLASTGKETQYF. The CDR3 bases are TGTGCCAGCAGCTTAGCGAGTACAGGGAAAGAGACCCAGTACTTC. The whole variable domain, filled in from reference TRBV7-9 and TRBJ2-5, reads DTGVSQNPRHKITKRGQNVTFRCDPISEHNRLYWYRQTLGQGPEFLTYFQNEAQLEKSRLLSDRFSAERPKGSFSTLEIQRTEQGDSAMYLCASSLASTGKETQYFGPGTRLLVL.

V usage is TRBV5-1 and J usage is TRBJ2-2, with a weak D call TRBD2 (5 bases). CDR1 is SGHRS, CDR2 YFSETQ, per germline. This CDR3 has 16 amino acids. Trimming took 0 bases from V and 8 from J, leaving 17 bases between them. The chain's CDR3 is CASSLAGSVLGGELFF. In nucleotides, the CDR3 is TGCGCCAGCAGCTTGGCCGGTAGCGTCCTCGGGGGGGAGCTGTTTTTT. The whole variable domain, remainder taken from reference TRBV5-1 and TRBJ2-2, is KAGVTQTPRYLIKTRGQQVTLSCSPISGHRSVSWYQQTPGQGLQFLFEYFSETQRNKGNFPGRFSGRQFSNSRSEMNVSTLELGDSALYLCASSLAGSVLGGELFFGEGSRLTVL.

V is TRBV4-3 and J is TRBJ2-1; 9 positions agree with TRBD2. CDR1 is LGHNA, CDR2 YSLEER, per germline. The CDR3 extends over 17 amino acids. Unmatched junction bases numbered 11, after V lost 0 bases and J lost 8 bases. DNA for the CDR3: TGCGCCAGCAGCCAAGACTATCGTGGCGGGGGGGTCGATGAGCAGTTCTTC. This translates into CASSQDYRGGGVDEQFF.